These 7 T cell receptor beta chains were sequenced from one sample in a study of T cell responses to AZD1222 COVID-19 vaccine. TCRdb keeps only in-frame clones here, not all; method: immunoSEQ multiplex PCR. Of around 160,000 clones in the sample, 70% to 90% are singletons; the top ten hold 4.5% to 6.5%. The sequenced sample was peripheral blood, obtained on day 0 of AZD1222 vaccination. Every receptor here comes from an adult in good health.

This chain uses TRBV29-1 with TRBJ2-5; 7 bases line up with TRBD2. CDR1 SQVTM and CDR2 ANQGSEA come from the germline V gene. The CDR3 totals 12 residues. The junction had 4 bases not matched to a gene; V was cut back by 6 bases and J by 3 bases. CDR3 coding DNA: TGCAGCGTCTATGGGGGGGAAGAGACCCAGTACTTC. Its translation: CSVYGGEETQYF.

This chain joins TRBV11-2 and TRBJ1-6; tentatively, D is TRBD1 (5 bases). Trimming pared 5 bases from V and 14 bases from J, leaving 28 bases between. Germline lookup yields CDR1 SGHAT and CDR2 FQNNGV. The CDR3 is 17 amino acids. CDR3: CASSPSRGTSELGALHF. The CDR3 bases are TGTGCCAGCAGCCCGAGCCGCGGGACCTCAGAACTCGGGGCCCTCCACTTT.

The chain combines TRBV19 with TRBJ1-5, with a possible D match to TRBD1 (5 bases). Germline lookup yields CDR1 LNHDA and CDR2 SQIVND (reference sequence). Trimming pared 6 bases from V and 5 bases from J, leaving 11 bases between. CDR3 length: 13 amino acids. The CDR3 is CASRWGTDQPQHF. The DNA of the CDR3 is TGTGCCAGTAGGTGGGGGACGGATCAGCCCCAGCATTTT.

V usage is TRBV28 and J usage is TRBJ1-2, with D perhaps TRBD1 (5 bases). There are 15 residues in the CDR3. V shed 3 bases and J shed 1 base, with 12 bases lying between them. Germline CDR1 MDHEN, CDR2 SYDVKM. CDR3 protein: CASSLGQAFNYGYTF. For the CDR3, the DNA is TGTGCCAGCAGTTTGGGGCAGGCCTTTAACTATGGCTACACCTTC.

This chain uses TRBV5-4 with TRBJ1-2; 8 bases are a match to TRBD1. J lost 4 bases, V lost 6 bases, and 8 bases had no gene match. The germline V gene encodes CDR1 SGHNT and CDR2 YYREEE (reference sequence). CDR3 length equals 14 residues. CDR3 DNA: TGTGCCAGCACGTTCAGGGGGCGCGGCTATGGCTACACCTTC. This encodes CASTFRGRGYGYTF.

This chain connects TRBV3-1 (or the pseudogene TRBV3-2) to TRBJ2-7; 9 bases match TRBD2. This CDR3 is 15 amino acids long. Germline CDR1 LGHDT, CDR2 YNNKEL (reference sequence). Germline trimming cut 3 bases from V and 3 bases from J; bases unmatched to any gene: 6. As DNA, the CDR3 is TGTGCCAGCAGCCAGCGAGGAGCGGGAGGCTACGAGCAGTACTTC. Translation gives CASSQRGAGGYEQYF.

The chain has TRBV7-8 and TRBJ1-6; a possible D gene is TRBD1 (5 bases). The CDR3 is 14 amino acids. The V end was cut by 5 bases, the J end by 12 bases, with 17 bases between. In germline, CDR1 is SGHVS, CDR2 FQNEAQ. CDR3 DNA sequence: TGTGCCAGCAGCCCCCGGGGGAACGGAGAACCCCTCCACTTT. This translates into CASSPRGNGEPLHF.